What follows is one T cell receptor beta chain and its context. Its antigen is unidentified. This specimen comes from a study of long-term antiretroviral therapy in people with HIV. Each donor provided at least one pre-ART PBMC sample and at least two post-ART PBMC samples. The CDR3 runs 15 residues. From germline, CDR1 is SGHTA and CDR2 FQGTGA. The V and J ends lost 2 bases and 0 bases respectively, with 10 bases between them. Study-wide results and limits: The range of CDR3 lengths in HIV repertoires proved narrower than that found in controls. Following ART, diversity rose but still fell short of transplant donor controls.

The immunoSEQ assay was v3.0, run at survey level. The method was immunoSEQ multiplex PCR; TCRdb's version includes in-frame clones alone and lacks a portion of them. Of more than 25,000 clones listed, 70% to 90% are singletons. This receptor was obtained from a man in his forties with HIV. This specimen was unsorted PBMCs, taken 3 years after starting antiretroviral therapy. V usage is TRBV7-3 and J usage is TRBJ1-1, with D possibly being TRBD1 (5 bases). CDR3 bases: TGTGCCAGCAGCTTACGCAGGGTGATGAACACTGAAGCTTTCTTT. This sequence encodes CASSLRRVMNTEAFF.